This is a list of T cell receptor beta chains from one sample in a study of tissue T cells after allogeneic stem cell transplantation. Produced via immunoSEQ multiplex PCR; TCRdb's table is partial and in-frame only. The repertoire holds about 3,100 clones, over 70% seen once, with 23% in the top ten. The source material was small intestine tissue, sampled at autopsy. Receptors originate from a male patient aged 60 or older with steroid-refractory graft-versus-host disease after an allogeneic stem cell transplant. Some T cells may have come from the graft donor. Each CDR3 is given with its conserved first and last residue. Each record gives: clone size, D gene, CDR3 length, J gene, V gene, CDR3 protein, CDR3 DNA. D genes are given only for firm matches. Only part of the rows carry a size: once, few, many, or a class if the clone is expanded.

>-|TRBD2|16|TRBJ2-3|TRBV19
CASSIASGGSTDTQYF
TGTGCCAGTAGTATAGCTAGCGGGGGAAGCACAGATACGCAGTATTTT
>-|-|10|TRBJ1-2|TRBV28
CASEGYGYTF
TGTGCCAGCGAAGGTTATGGCTACACCTTC
>-|TRBD2|13|TRBJ2-7|TRBV9
CASSSGLGGEQYF
TGTGCCAGCAGCTCAGGACTAGGCGGCGAGCAGTACTTC
>-|-|15|TRBJ2-3|TRBV19
CASSMDLGIGDTQYF
TGTGCCAGTAGTATGGACCTAGGGATCGGAGATACGCAGTATTTT
>-|TRBD2|13|TRBJ2-3|TRBV12-3/TRBV12-4
CASSGGGGDTQYF
TGTGCCAGCAGCGGTGGGGGGGGAGATACGCAGTATTTT
>-|TRBD2|14|TRBJ2-1|TRBV5-1
CASGTSGGAREQFF
TGCGCCAGCGGGACTAGCGGGGGGGCCCGAGAGCAGTTCTTC
>-|-|16|TRBJ2-2|TRBV10-3
CATRDRDSLVAGELFF
TGTGCCACTCGGGACCGGGACTCTCTCGTAGCCGGGGAGCTGTTTTTT
>-|-|14|TRBJ1-6|TRBV5-1
CASSLARADSPLHF
TGCGCCAGCAGCTTAGCCAGGGCGGATTCACCCCTCCACTTT
>few|TRBD1|18|TRBJ1-2|TRBV7-9
CASSRAGERTGTGEGYTF
TGTGCCAGCAGCCGAGCTGGAGAAAGAACCGGGACAGGGGAAGGCTACACCTTC
>-|TRBD1|15|TRBJ1-2|TRBV19
CASKQGGARTYGYTF
TGTGCCAGTAAACAAGGGGGCGCGCGGACCTATGGCTACACCTTC
>-|-|16|TRBJ2-2|TRBV5-8
CASSLSPFVSTGELFF
TGTGCCAGCAGCTTGAGCCCTTTTGTGTCCACCGGGGAGCTGTTTTTT
>-|TRBD2|13|TRBJ2-7|TRBV24-1
CATSDGGGYEQYF
TGTGCCACCAGTGACGGCGGGGGTTACGAGCAGTACTTC
>few|TRBD1|13|TRBJ1-1|TRBV27
CASRVTGNVEAFF
TGTGCCAGCCGAGTGACAGGGAACGTTGAAGCTTTCTTT
>-|-|14|TRBJ1-5|TRBV12-5
CASGLKTGSRPQHF
TGTGCTAGTGGTTTGAAAACAGGGTCGCGGCCCCAGCATTTT
>-|TRBD2|15|TRBJ2-2|TRBV6-5
CASSAVGGWSGELFF
TGTGCCAGCAGCGCGGTGGGGGGGTGGTCCGGGGAGCTGTTTTTT
>-|-|13|TRBJ2-5|TRBV7-9
CASSLGQEETQYF
TGTGCCAGCAGCTTGGGGCAAGAAGAGACCCAGTACTTC
>-|TRBD1|15|TRBJ2-2|TRBV7-9
CASSATGGMAGELFF
TGTGCCAGCAGCGCAACAGGGGGCATGGCCGGGGAGCTGTTTTTT
>large|-|13|TRBJ1-1|TRBV11-3
CASSLGENTEAFF
TGTGCCAGCAGCTTAGGGGAAAACACTGAAGCTTTCTTT
>few|TRBD1|12|TRBJ1-6|TRBV11-2
CASSSRDRSLHF
TGTGCCAGCAGCTCCCGGGACAGGTCACTCCACTTT
>-|TRBD1|15|TRBJ1-1|TRBV7-8
CASSNRDRAWTEAFF
TGTGCCAGCAGCAACCGGGACAGGGCATGGACTGAAGCTTTCTTT
>-|-|13|TRBJ2-7|TRBV6-5
CASSPRPYYEQYF
TGTGCCAGCAGTCCCAGACCCTACTACGAGCAGTACTTC
>-|TRBD1|14|TRBJ1-4|TRBV9
CASSVTGGNEKLFF
TGTGCCAGCAGCGTAACAGGGGGGAATGAAAAACTGTTTTTT
>-|-|16|TRBJ1-1|TRBV4-2
CASSQRSHQGDTEAFF
TGTGCCAGCAGCCAAAGGTCCCACCAGGGCGACACTGAAGCTTTCTTT
>-|-|12|TRBJ1-2|TRBV6-5
CASSLEVGGYTF
TGTGCCAGCAGTCTAGAGGTGGGTGGCTACACCTTC
>-|-|12|TRBJ1-2|TRBV5-8
CASSLETPYYTF
TGTGCCAGCAGCTTGGAAACGCCATACTACACCTTC
>once|-|13|TRBJ2-7|TRBV25-1
CASSEYEGYEQYF
TGTGCCAGCAGTGAATATGAGGGGTACGAGCAGTACTTC
>-|-|16|TRBJ1-2|TRBV7-9
CASSPIGGAISVGYTF
TGTGCCAGCAGCCCCATCGGGGGGGCGATATCCGTTGGCTACACCTTC
>-|TRBD1|13|TRBJ2-7|TRBV7-2
CASSTDRGLEQYF
TGTGCCAGCAGCACCGACAGGGGGCTCGAGCAGTACTTC
>-|-|16|TRBJ1-5|TRBV7-9
CASSLDTGGWTQPQHF
TGTGCCAGCAGCTTAGATACGGGGGGCTGGACTCAGCCCCAGCATTTT
>-|-|11|TRBJ2-3|TRBV7-8
CASSLEGPQYF
TGTGCCAGCAGCTTAGAGGGGCCGCAGTATTTT
>-|-|13|TRBJ2-7|TRBV7-2
CASSSYSSYEQYF
TGTGCCAGCAGCTCGTATAGCTCCTACGAGCAGTACTTC
>-|-|16|TRBJ2-2|TRBV24-1
CATSDPGQGITGELFF
TGTGCCACCAGTGACCCTGGACAAGGGATCACCGGGGAGCTGTTTTTT
>once|-|14|TRBJ1-5|TRBV5-6
CASSLGASNQPQHF
TGTGCCAGCAGCTTGGGTGCTAGCAATCAGCCCCAGCATTTT
>-|TRBD1|14|TRBJ1-1|TRBV27
CASSLGTVNTEAFF
TGTGCCAGCAGTTTAGGGACAGTGAACACTGAAGCTTTCTTT
>-|TRBD1|17|TRBJ2-3|TRBV10-1
CASSPTGTGGFTDTQYF
TGCGCCAGCAGTCCGACGGGGACAGGGGGTTTTACAGATACGCAGTATTTT
>-|-|17|TRBJ2-2|TRBV4-3
CASSQDERRTDTGELFF
TGCGCCAGCAGCCAAGATGAGCGACGGACAGACACCGGGGAGCTGTTTTTT
>-|-|15|TRBJ2-6|TRBV28
CASSKWGAGANVLTF
TGTGCCAGCAGTAAATGGGGGGCGGGGGCCAACGTCCTGACTTTC
>-|-|14|TRBJ1-1|TRBV21-1
CASKEGTAFTEAFF
TGTGCCAGCAAGGAAGGGACAGCCTTCACTGAAGCTTTCTTT
>-|TRBD2|16|TRBJ2-1|TRBV7-7
CASSLGPSGVYNEQFF
TGTGCCAGCAGCTTAGGCCCTAGCGGGGTATACAATGAGCAGTTCTTC
>once|-|14|TRBJ1-1|TRBV30
CAWSVIGLGGEAFF
TGTGCCTGGAGTGTTATTGGGTTGGGGGGGGAAGCTTTCTTT
>-|-|16|TRBJ2-7|TRBV28
CASSFFEGIVLDEQYF
TGTGCCAGCAGTTTCTTTGAGGGGATAGTCCTGGACGAGCAGTACTTC
>-|-|14|TRBJ1-2|TRBV7-2
CASSFPGADYGYTF
TGTGCCAGCAGCTTCCCGGGGGCTGACTATGGCTACACCTTC
>-|-|12|TRBJ2-3|TRBV12-3/TRBV12-4
CASSLYTREQYF
TGTGCCAGCAGTTTATACACCAGGGAGCAGTATTTT
>-|-|15|TRBJ2-4|TRBV28
CASSLGGGQKNIQYF
TGTGCCAGCAGCTTAGGGGGGGGACAGAAAAACATTCAGTACTTC
>few|TRBD1|14|TRBJ1-3|TRBV5-1
CASSPGTGGNTIYF
TGCGCCAGCAGCCCAGGGACAGGCGGAAACACCATATATTTT
>few|TRBD2|14|TRBJ2-7|TRBV7-2
CASSYAGGPYEQYF
TGTGCCAGCAGCTACGCGGGGGGGCCCTACGAGCAGTACTTC
>-|TRBD1|17|TRBJ2-5|TRBV7-2
CASSLGQGALMGETQYF
TGTGCCAGCAGCTTAGGACAGGGGGCTCTAATGGGGGAGACCCAGTACTTC
>-|-|12|TRBJ1-2|TRBV7-9
CASSPAVYGYTF
TGTGCCAGCAGCCCCGCTGTCTATGGCTACACCTTC
>-|-|14|TRBJ2-5|TRBV5-5
CASSLGDGPETQYF
TGTGCCAGCAGCTTGGGGGATGGGCCAGAGACCCAGTACTTC
>-|-|13|TRBJ1-2|TRBV12-3/TRBV12-4
CASRNDVGYGYTF
TGTGCCAGCAGGAACGATGTCGGGTATGGCTACACCTTC
>-|-|12|TRBJ2-7|TRBV11-1
CASSLGASEQYF
TGTGCCAGCAGCTTGGGGGCAAGCGAGCAGTACTTC
>-|TRBD2|16|TRBJ2-7|TRBV19
CASSRPTSGDTYEQYF
TGTGCCAGTTCACGGCCGACTAGCGGGGACACCTACGAGCAGTACTTC
>-|-|13|TRBJ2-7|TRBV2
CASSVGGRSGLYF
TGTGCCAGCAGTGTGGGGGGGCGCTCTGGGCTGTACTTC
>-|-|14|TRBJ1-6|TRBV6-5
CASSYARQDSPLHF
TGTGCCAGCAGTTACGCACGACAGGATTCACCCCTCCACTTT
>-|-|13|TRBJ1-1|TRBV18
CASSPLRQTEAFF
TGTGCCAGCTCACCACTTCGACAAACTGAAGCTTTCTTT
>large|TRBD1|13|TRBJ2-7|TRBV5-4
CASSLTPGQGEYF
TGTGCCAGCAGCCTTACCCCGGGACAGGGGGAGTACTTC